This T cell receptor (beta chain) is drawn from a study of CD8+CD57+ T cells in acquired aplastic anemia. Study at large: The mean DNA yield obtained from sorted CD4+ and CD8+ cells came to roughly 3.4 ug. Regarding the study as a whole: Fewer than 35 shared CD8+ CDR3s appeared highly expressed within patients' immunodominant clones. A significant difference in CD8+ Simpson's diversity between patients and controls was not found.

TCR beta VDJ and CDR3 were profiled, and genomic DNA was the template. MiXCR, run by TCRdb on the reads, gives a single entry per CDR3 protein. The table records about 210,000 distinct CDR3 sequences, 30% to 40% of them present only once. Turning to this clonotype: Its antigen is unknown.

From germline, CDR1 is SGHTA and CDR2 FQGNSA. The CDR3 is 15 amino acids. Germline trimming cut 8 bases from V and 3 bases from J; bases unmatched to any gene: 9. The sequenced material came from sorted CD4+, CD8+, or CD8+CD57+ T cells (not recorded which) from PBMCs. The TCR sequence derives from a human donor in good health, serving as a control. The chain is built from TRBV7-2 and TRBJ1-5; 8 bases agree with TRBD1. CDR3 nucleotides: TGTGCCAGCGGAACCAGACAGGGGACCAATCAGCCCCAGCATTTT. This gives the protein CASGTRQGTNQPQHF.